The rows below give T cell receptor beta chains drawn from one sample of a study of T cell responses to AZD1222 COVID-19 vaccine. Generated by immunoSEQ multiplex PCR, the TCRdb table keeps only in-frame clones and is missing some. The repertoire holds 150,000 to 200,000 clones, 85% to 95% seen once, with 1% to 1.5% in the top ten. The sequencing here drew on peripheral blood, taken on day 0 of AZD1222 vaccination. The receptor source for this set is an adult in good health. The CDR3 runs from the conserved cysteine through the conserved F or W. Fields, in order: D gene, J gene, clone size, V gene, CDR3 length, CDR3 DNA, CDR3 protein. D genes are given only for firm matches. A row's size may be missing; if present it is once, few, many or a size class.

TRBD1 TRBJ1-5 NA TRBV6-5 16 TGTGCCAGCAGTTTCAGGGGGCGGGGGAGCAATCAGCCCCAGCATTTT CASSFRGRGSNQPQHF
NA TRBJ1-5 NA TRBV6-5 16 TGTGCCAGCAGTTACTCGAGCACAGGCCGTGATCAGCCCCAGCATTTT CASSYSSTGRDQPQHF
TRBD2 TRBJ2-5 NA TRBV5-4 16 TGTGCCAGCAGCTTGGGGACTAGCGGGGGGCGCGAGACCCAGTACTTC CASSLGTSGGRETQYF
TRBD1 TRBJ1-1 NA TRBV19 15 TGTGCCAGTAGGGGACAGGGGATGACGAACACTGAAGCTTTCTTT CASRGQGMTNTEAFF
TRBD1 TRBJ2-7 NA TRBV25-1 13 TGTGCCAGCACCAGGGACAGAGCCTACGAGCAGTACTTC CASTRDRAYEQYF
NA TRBJ2-1 once TRBV4-1 15 TGCGCCAGCAGCCTGAGGGCAGGGAGGTACAATGAGCAGTTCTTC CASSLRAGRYNEQFF
NA TRBJ2-1 NA TRBV5-6 13 TGTGCCAGCAAAGGTCCCTCCTACAATGAGCAGTTCTTC CASKGPSYNEQFF
NA TRBJ2-1 NA TRBV6-5 15 TGTGCCAGCAGTTTAGGGGGGGGATCCCCCAATGAGCAGTTCTTC CASSLGGGSPNEQFF
NA TRBJ1-2 NA TRBV12-3/TRBV12-4 13 TGTGCCAGCAGTTTCCCCAGGGGTCATGGCTACACCTTC CASSFPRGHGYTF
NA TRBJ2-5 NA TRBV28 12 TGTGCCAGCACCTCCCCGACTGGGACCCAGTACTTC CASTSPTGTQYF
NA TRBJ1-5 NA TRBV2 14 TGTGCCAGCAGTGAAGCGGGGTCGAATCAGCCCCAGCATTTT CASSEAGSNQPQHF
NA TRBJ1-4 NA TRBV11-2 11 TGTGCCAGCAGCTTAGCTGAAAAACTGTTTTTT CASSLAEKLFF
NA TRBJ1-5 NA TRBV9 13 TGTGCCAGCAGCGTGCGAGGGGGACAGCCCCAGCATTTT CASSVRGGQPQHF
TRBD2 TRBJ2-1 NA TRBV20-1 11 TGCAGTGCTAGACCAGCGGGGGAGCAGTTCTTC CSARPAGEQFF
NA TRBJ2-2 few TRBV7-3 12 TGTGCCAGCAGCACCGAACTCGGGGAGCTGTTTTTT CASSTELGELFF
TRBD1 TRBJ2-2 NA TRBV30 14 TGTGCCTGGAGGTCGGGACAGGGAACCGGGGAGCTGTTTTTT CAWRSGQGTGELFF
NA TRBJ1-5 NA TRBV27 14 TGTGCCAGCAGTTTTGACAGTTTCAATCAGCCCCAGCATTTT CASSFDSFNQPQHF
NA TRBJ1-6 NA TRBV18 18 TGTGCCAGCTCACCACCGGACCCCCGGGGCCCCTATAATTCACCCCTCCACTTT CASSPPDPRGPYNSPLHF
NA TRBJ2-1 NA TRBV5-1 14 TGCGCCAGCAGCTTGGATGGAGGGCCAGGAGAGCAGTTCTTC CASSLDGGPGEQFF
NA TRBJ2-1 NA TRBV12-3/TRBV12-4 13 TGTGCCAGCAGTTTAGGCAGGAACAATGAGCAGTTCTTC CASSLGRNNEQFF
NA TRBJ1-3 NA TRBV7-2 13 TGTGCCAGCAGCTTGGAAGTGCGAAACACCATATATTTT CASSLEVRNTIYF
TRBD1 TRBJ1-1 NA TRBV28 13 TGTGCCACAGACAGGGCCTTGAACACTGAAGCTTTCTTT CATDRALNTEAFF
NA TRBJ1-5 NA TRBV7-6 15 TGTGCCAGCAGCCTAACGGGAGGGGGAGACCAGCCCCAGCATTTT CASSLTGGGDQPQHF
NA TRBJ1-4 NA TRBV3-1/TRBV3-2 12 TGTGCCAGCCGGGGGGGGGCTGAAAAACTGTTTTTT CASRGGAEKLFF
NA TRBJ1-2 NA TRBV5-1 14 TGCGCCAGGCCTCCGGCGGATCTAAACTATGGCTACACCTTC CARPPADLNYGYTF
NA TRBJ1-5 NA TRBV24-1 12 TGTGCCACCAGGGCGTCGGGACAGCCCCAGCATTTT CATRASGQPQHF
NA TRBJ1-1 NA TRBV21-1 12 TGTGCCAGCAGCAGTCACAGGGTTCAGGCTTTCTTT CASSSHRVQAFF
NA TRBJ1-2 NA TRBV9 12 TGTGCCAGCAGCGGGGGCGGGTATGGCTACACCTTC CASSGGGYGYTF
TRBD2 TRBJ2-7 NA TRBV5-4 15 TGTGCCAGCAGCCTCGGGGGGACTCACTCCTACGAGCAGTACTTC CASSLGGTHSYEQYF
TRBD1 TRBJ1-2 NA TRBV27 14 TGTGCCAGCAGTTTATCTGGGACAGCCTATGGCTACACCTTC CASSLSGTAYGYTF
TRBD1 TRBJ1-1 NA TRBV18 17 TGTGCCAGCTCACGAATTAGGGACAGGGGAGTTTGGACTGAAGCTTTCTTT CASSRIRDRGVWTEAFF
NA TRBJ2-7 NA TRBV7-2 18 TGTGCCAGCAGCTCAAAGGTCGGGGGCACGGTGAGGTCCTACGAGCAGTACTTC CASSSKVGGTVRSYEQYF
NA TRBJ1-4 NA TRBV3-1/TRBV3-2 14 TGTGCCAGCAGCCAGAGAGGGGCTAATGAAAAACTGTTTTTT CASSQRGANEKLFF
TRBD2 TRBJ2-3 NA TRBV11-2 14 TGTGCCAGCAGCTTCGGGACTAGCGCAGATACGCAGTATTTT CASSFGTSADTQYF
NA TRBJ1-1 once TRBV3-1/TRBV3-2 16 TGTGCCAGCAGCTCGTCCGGGGGGGGAACGAACACTGAAGCTTTCTTT CASSSSGGGTNTEAFF
TRBD1 TRBJ1-4 NA TRBV9 15 TGTGCCAGCAGCCCTAACAGGGGGGTTAATGAAAAACTGTTTTTT CASSPNRGVNEKLFF
TRBD1 TRBJ2-7 NA TRBV12-3/TRBV12-4 13 TGTGCCAGCAGTTGGGGGACAGTCTACGAGCAGTACTTC CASSWGTVYEQYF
NA TRBJ1-2 NA TRBV25-1 11 TGTGCCAGCAGTATCGGATATGGCTACACCTTC CASSIGYGYTF
NA TRBJ2-7 NA TRBV5-3 13 TGTGCCAGAAGCCCCCGACCTGACGGGGAGCAGTACTTC CARSPRPDGEQYF
NA TRBJ2-2 NA TRBV5-1 15 TGCGCCAGCAGCTTTGGGGACACCAACACCGGGGAGCTGTTTTTT CASSFGDTNTGELFF
TRBD2 TRBJ2-6 NA TRBV15 16 TGTGCCACCAGCAGGGGAGGGACGCGGGAGTCCAACGTCCTGACTTTC CATSRGGTRESNVLTF
NA TRBJ2-3 once TRBV5-8 15 TGTGCCAGCAGCCGGTCGGGGACTAGCACAGATACGCAGTATTTT CASSRSGTSTDTQYF
TRBD2 TRBJ2-5 NA TRBV2 14 TGTGCCAGCAGTCCTCGGATCGGGGGGGAGACCCAGTACTTC CASSPRIGGETQYF
NA TRBJ2-7 NA TRBV6-5 13 TGTGCCAGCAGTCAGGGACACGGGGGCGGCGCGTACTTC CASSQGHGGGAYF
NA TRBJ1-2 NA TRBV19 15 TGTGCCAGTAGTATAGATGGCCTTTTAAACTATGGCTACACCTTC CASSIDGLLNYGYTF
NA TRBJ2-3 NA TRBV9 15 TGTGCCAGCAGCTTCCGGGACAAGTACACAGATACGCAGTATTTT CASSFRDKYTDTQYF
NA TRBJ1-5 NA TRBV6-5 14 TGTGCCAGCACTCCAAGGGGGGGGAATCAGCCCCAGCATTTT CASTPRGGNQPQHF
NA TRBJ1-5 NA TRBV10-1 13 TGCGCCAGGGACCGGACGGCTAATCAGCCCCAGCATTTT CARDRTANQPQHF
TRBD1 TRBJ1-4 NA TRBV27 17 TGTGCCAGCAGTTTCGCCGGACAGGGGGCTGGGGATGAAAAACTGTTTTTT CASSFAGQGAGDEKLFF